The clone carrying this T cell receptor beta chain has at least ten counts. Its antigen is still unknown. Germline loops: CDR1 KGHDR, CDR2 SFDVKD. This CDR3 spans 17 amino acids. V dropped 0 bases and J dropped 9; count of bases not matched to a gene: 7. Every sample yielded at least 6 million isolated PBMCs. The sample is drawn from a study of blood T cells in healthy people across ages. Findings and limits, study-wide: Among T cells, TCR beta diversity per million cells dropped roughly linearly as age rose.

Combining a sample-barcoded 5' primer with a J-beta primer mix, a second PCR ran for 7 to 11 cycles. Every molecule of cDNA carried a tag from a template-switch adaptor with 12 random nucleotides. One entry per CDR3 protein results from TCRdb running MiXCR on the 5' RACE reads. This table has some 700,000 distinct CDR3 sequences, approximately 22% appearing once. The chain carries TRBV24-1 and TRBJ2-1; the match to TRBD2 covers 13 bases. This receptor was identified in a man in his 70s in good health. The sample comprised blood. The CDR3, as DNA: TGTGCCACCAGTGATTTGGGAGGGACTAGCGGGAAAGTTGAGCAGTTCTTC. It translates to CATSDLGGTSGKVEQFF.